This paragraph covers one T cell receptor beta chain sequence. Antigen unknown. This sample was taken from a study of Graves' ophthalmopathy and Graves' hyperthyroidism. Study background: Cases classed as stable hyperthyroidism had no ophthalmopathy within 18 months of follow-up.

The study amplified TCR beta CDR3 regions using RNA transcripts. In the first round, RT-PCR was carried out with HTBI primers, and a multiplex PCR formed the second round. Each CDR3 protein is one row after TCRdb ran MiXCR on the multiplex PCR reads. The sample shows about 590,000 distinct CDR3 sequences, less than 40% of them seen only once. Hyperthyroidism patients had new diagnoses, durations under 2 months, and ages of 18 to 65. Patients with other autoimmune diseases, uncontrolled infections, pregnancy or lactation were excluded. Regarding the study as a whole: At around 70% sensitivity and 72.22% specificity, the model predicted progression of the ophthalmopathy.

The CDR3 runs to 15 residues. J was trimmed by 2 bases and V by 4 bases; bases with no gene match: 10. Per germline, CDR1 DFQATT and CDR2 SNEGSKA (reference sequence). V gene TRBV20-1 combines with J gene TRBJ1-2; 7 nucleotides agree with TRBD1. What was sequenced was peripheral blood or thyroid tissue (not recorded which). The source is an adult man with Graves' hyperthyroidism. The CDR3 coding sequence is TGCAGTGCTACGACAGGGTCAAATGAAAACTATGGCTACACCTTC. Its protein product is CSATTGSNENYGYTF.